This TCR beta chain came from a study of T-cell memory formation after mild COVID-19. Study overall: Among the donors, TCR clusters were largely specific to each donor.

Study-wide results and caveats: Pre-infection memory contained some responding clones, which suggested that cross-reactive memory had joined. Later expanders leaned CD4+, whereas clones that contracted between day 15 and 85 were balanced CD4/CD8.

Via MiXCR, TCRdb re-called the 5' RACE reads, giving one row per CDR3 protein. Of 90,000 to 130,000 distinct CDR3 sequences listed, roughly 19% are singletons. This clonotype has a count of ten or more. Its antigen is currently unknown. The junction had 6 bases not matched to a gene; V was cut back by 3 bases and J by 0 bases. CDR1 and CDR2 (germline): DFQATT, SNEGSKA (reference sequence). This CDR3 has 16 amino acids. The J gene is TRBJ2-1, the V gene TRBV20-1, with 9 bases identical to TRBD2. This sequence originates from a man aged 18 to 29 who had mild COVID-19 (a few samples of this study predate the infection). Cell type and time point are not known. The sample comprised PBMCs or a T cell subset sorted from them (not recorded which). Here the CDR3 DNA reads TGCAGTGCTAGCGTCTTAGCGGGGGCCTCCTACAATGAGCAGTTCTTC. Translation gives CSASVLAGASYNEQFF.